This T cell receptor (beta chain) was identified in a study of blood T cell repertoires in COVID-19. Germline values: CDR1 SGHRS, CDR2 YFSETQ. The CDR3 is 16 residues long. J lost 5 bases, V lost 5 bases, and 15 bases had no gene match. The data were produced by immunoSEQ multiplex PCR, yet TCRdb's version contains in-frame clones alone and is incomplete. The sample consists of 90,000 to 100,000 clones, over 70% of them appearing once. This sequence originates from a man aged 65-85 years with acute or convalescent COVID-19. The sequenced sample consisted of peripheral blood. The chain employs TRBV5-1 and TRBJ2-7, with 8 bases aligning to TRBD1. CDR3 region: CASRQNAQGAGDEQYF. The CDR3 DNA is TGCGCCAGCAGGCAGAACGCTCAGGGGGCTGGCGACGAGCAGTACTTC.